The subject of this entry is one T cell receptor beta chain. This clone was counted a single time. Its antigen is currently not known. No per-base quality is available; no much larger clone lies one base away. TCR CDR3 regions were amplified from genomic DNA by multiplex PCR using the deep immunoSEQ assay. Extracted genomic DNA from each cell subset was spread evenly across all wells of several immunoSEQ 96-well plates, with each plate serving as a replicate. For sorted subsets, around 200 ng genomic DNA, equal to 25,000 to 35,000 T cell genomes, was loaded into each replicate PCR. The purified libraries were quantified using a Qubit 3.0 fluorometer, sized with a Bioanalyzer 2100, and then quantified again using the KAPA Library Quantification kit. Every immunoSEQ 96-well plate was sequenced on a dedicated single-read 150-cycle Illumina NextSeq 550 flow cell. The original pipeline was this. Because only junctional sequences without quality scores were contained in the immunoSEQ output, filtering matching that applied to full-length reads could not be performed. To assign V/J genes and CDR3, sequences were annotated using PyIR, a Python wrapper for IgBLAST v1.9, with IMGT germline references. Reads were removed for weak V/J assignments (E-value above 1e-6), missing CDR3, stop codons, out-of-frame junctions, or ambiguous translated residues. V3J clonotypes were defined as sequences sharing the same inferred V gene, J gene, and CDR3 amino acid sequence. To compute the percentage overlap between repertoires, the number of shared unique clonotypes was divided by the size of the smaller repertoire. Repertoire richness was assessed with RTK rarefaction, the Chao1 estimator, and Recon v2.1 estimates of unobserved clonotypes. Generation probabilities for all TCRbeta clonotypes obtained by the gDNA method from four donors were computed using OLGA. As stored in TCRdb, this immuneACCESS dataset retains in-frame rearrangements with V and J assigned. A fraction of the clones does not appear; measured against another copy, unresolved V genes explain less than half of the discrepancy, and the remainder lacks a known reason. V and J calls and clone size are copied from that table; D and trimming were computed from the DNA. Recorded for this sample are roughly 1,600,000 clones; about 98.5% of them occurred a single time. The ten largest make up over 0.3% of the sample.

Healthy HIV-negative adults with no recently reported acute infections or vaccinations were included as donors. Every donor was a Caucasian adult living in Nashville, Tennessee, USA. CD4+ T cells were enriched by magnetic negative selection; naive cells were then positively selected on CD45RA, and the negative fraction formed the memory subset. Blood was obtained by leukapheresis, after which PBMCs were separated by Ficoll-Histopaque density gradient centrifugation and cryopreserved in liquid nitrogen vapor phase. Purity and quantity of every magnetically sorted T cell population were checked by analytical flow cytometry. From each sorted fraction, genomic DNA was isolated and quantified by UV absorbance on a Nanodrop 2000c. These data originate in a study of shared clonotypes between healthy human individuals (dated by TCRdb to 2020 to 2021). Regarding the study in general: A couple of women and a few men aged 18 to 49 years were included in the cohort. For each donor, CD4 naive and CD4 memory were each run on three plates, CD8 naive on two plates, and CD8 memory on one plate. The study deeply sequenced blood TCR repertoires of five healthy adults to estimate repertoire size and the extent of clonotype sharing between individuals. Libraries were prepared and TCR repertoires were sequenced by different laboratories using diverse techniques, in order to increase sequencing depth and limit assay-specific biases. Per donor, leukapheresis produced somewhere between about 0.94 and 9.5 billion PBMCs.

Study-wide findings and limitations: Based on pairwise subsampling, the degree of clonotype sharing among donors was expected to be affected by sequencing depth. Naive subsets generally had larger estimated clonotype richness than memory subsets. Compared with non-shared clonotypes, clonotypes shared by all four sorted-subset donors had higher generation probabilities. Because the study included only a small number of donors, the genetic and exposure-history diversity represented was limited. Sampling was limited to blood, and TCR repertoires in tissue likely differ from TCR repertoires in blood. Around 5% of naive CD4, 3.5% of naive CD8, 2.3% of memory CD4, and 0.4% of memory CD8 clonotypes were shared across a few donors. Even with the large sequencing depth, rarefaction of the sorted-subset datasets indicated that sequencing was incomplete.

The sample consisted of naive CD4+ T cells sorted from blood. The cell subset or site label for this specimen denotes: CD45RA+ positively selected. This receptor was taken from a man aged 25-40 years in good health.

The CDR3 corresponds to CASSLGLAGTQETQYF. DNA sequence: TGCGCCAGCAGCTTGGGACTAGCGGGGACCCAAGAGACCCAGTACTTC. The chain couples TRBV5-1 to TRBJ2-5; 11 middle bases align to TRBD2. The CDR3 has 16 amino acids, counting the end cysteine and phenylalanine. CDR3 DNA is the only sequence kept; it has 48 bases, read in frame from the first base. Looking up the germline V gene yields CDR1 SGHRS and CDR2 YFSETQ. Unmatched junction bases come to 2, with V trimmed by 0 bases and J by 1 base.